These 6 T cell receptor beta chains came from one sample sequenced in a study of blood T cell repertoires in COVID-19. Only in-frame clones appear in the TCRdb table, and some are missing; sequencing was by immunoSEQ multiplex PCR. The table includes more than 95,000 clones, about nine tenths detected once. Source material: peripheral blood. These receptors came from a human donor with active COVID-19. The donor label of this sample is uncertain.

The V call is TRBV28, the J call TRBJ1-5; perhaps TRBD1 as D (5 bases). This CDR3 has 16 residues. Trimming stripped 1 base from V and 3 bases from J, with 13 bases between. Germline V gene lookup returns CDR1 MDHEN and CDR2 SYDVKM. CDR3 DNA sequence: TGTGCCAGCAGTTTATACTTGACAGAGATCAATCAGCCCCAGCATTTT. The encoded protein is CASSLYLTEINQPQHF.

The rearrangement uses TRBV6-5 and TRBJ2-3; D perhaps matches TRBD1 (6 bases). Germline V gene data show CDR1 as MNHEY and CDR2 as SVGAGI. V was pared by 4 bases and J by 1 base, with 9 bases between. This CDR3 region has 14 residues. The CDR3 DNA reads TGTGCCAGCAGTTTGGGGGCCCGCACAGATACGCAGTATTTT. Translation: CASSLGARTDTQYF.

The chain recombines TRBV9 with TRBJ2-7, with D tentatively TRBD1 (5 bases). The CDR3 spans 15 residues. Germline values: CDR1 SGDLS, CDR2 YYNGEE. Trimming removed 0 bases at V and 4 bases at J, with 14 bases between. This CDR3 is CASSVDRGRLYEQYF. CDR3 nucleotides: TGTGCCAGCAGCGTAGATAGGGGTCGATTATACGAGCAGTACTTC.

The CDR3 DNA reads as TGTGCGAAAACCCGACAGGGACAATCCAATGAGCAGTTCTTC. Translated, it gives CAKTRQGQSNEQFF. The chain is built from TRBV19 and TRBJ2-1; 7 positions agree with TRBD1. CDR3 size: 14 residues. CDR1 LNHDA and CDR2 SQIVND come from the germline V gene (reference sequence).

The chain employs TRBV14 and TRBJ2-7, with D hard to call. V lost 1 base and J 0 bases, leaving 13 bases between the germline ends. The germline gives CDR1 SGHDN, CDR2 FVKESK. The CDR3 runs to 16 residues. The CDR3 DNA follows: TGTGCCAGCAGCCAAGGTATTGGCAGGTTCTCCTACGAGCAGTACTTC. As protein: CASSQGIGRFSYEQYF.

The rearrangement uses TRBV11-2 and TRBJ2-5; TRBD1 agrees at 8 bases. Per the germline V gene, CDR1 is SGHAT and CDR2 is FQNNGV. V shed 0 bases, J shed 4 bases, and the junction held 4 bases outside the gene matches. The CDR3 is 15 residues long. CDR3 residues: CASSLETGGGETQYF. DNA of the CDR3: TGTGCCAGCAGCTTAGAAACAGGGGGTGGAGAGACCCAGTACTTC.